The present TCR beta chain was sequenced within a study of blood T cell repertoires in COVID-19. Study-wide background: PBMCs, B-cell-depleted T cells, or T cells were the source of the cDNA or gDNA that made up the material.

This clone was found once. Using immunoSEQ multiplex PCR, the repertoire was profiled, and TCRdb retains in-frame clones only, with some absent. The repertoire includes 400,000 to 450,000 clones, more than 70% of them detected once, and 10% to 15% sits in the top ten. The germline V and J ends were trimmed by 10 bases and 2 bases, with 15 bases remaining between them. Germline V gives CDR1 LNHDA, CDR2 SQIVND (reference sequence). The CDR3 spans 14 residues. Sequencing was done on a sample of peripheral blood. The source of this sequence is a woman in her forties or fifties with COVID-19, enrolled during active disease. This chain uses TRBV19 with TRBJ1-5, with TRBD1 as a possible D gene (5 bases). In DNA form, the CDR3 reads TGTGCCACCTCCGACCCGGGGGGCAATCAGCCCCAGCATTTT. The encoded protein is CATSDPGGNQPQHF. Full variable domain (outside the CDR3, taken from reference TRBV19 and TRBJ1-5): DGGITQSPKYLFRKEGQNVTLSCEQNLNHDAMYWYRQDPGQGLRLIYYSQIVNDFQKGDIAEGYSVSREKKESFPLTVTSAQKNPTAFYLCATSDPGGNQPQHFGDGTRLSIL.